Listed below are T cell receptor beta chains from one sample, sequenced in a study of cytomegalovirus exposure and HLA in healthy donors. Profiling relied on immunoSEQ multiplex PCR, and the TCRdb table lists in-frame clones only, not all of them. The table includes some 170,000 clones, around 74% detected once. The specimen sequenced was PBMCs. All receptors come from a male donor in good health and CMV-seronegative. Each CDR3 is given with its conserved first and last residue. The order of the fields is D gene, J gene, clone size, V gene, CDR3 protein, CDR3 DNA. The D gene is left open where the match is weak. A row's size may be missing; if present it is once, few, many or a size class.

D: TRBD1; J: TRBJ1-5; size: .; V: TRBV30; CDR3: CAWSSGTGNQPQHF; DNA: TGTGCCTGGAGCTCCGGGACAGGGAATCAGCCCCAGCATTTT
D: TRBD1; J: TRBJ1-1; size: .; V: TRBV10-2; CDR3: CASSEGTGKTEAFF; DNA: TGCGCCAGCAGTGAGGGGACAGGGAAAACTGAAGCTTTCTTT
D: .; J: TRBJ2-2; size: .; V: TRBV30; CDR3: CAWSVQEAGELFF; DNA: TGTGCCTGGAGTGTACAAGAGGCCGGGGAGCTGTTTTTT
D: TRBD1; J: TRBJ1-1; size: .; V: TRBV6-5; CDR3: CASSSRQGSMNTEAFF; DNA: TGTGCCAGCAGTTCGAGACAGGGGTCCATGAACACTGAAGCTTTCTTT
D: .; J: TRBJ1-1; size: .; V: TRBV5-4; CDR3: CASSLRGVLEAFF; DNA: TGTGCCAGCAGCTTGCGGGGAGTGCTTGAAGCTTTCTTT
D: .; J: TRBJ1-5; size: .; V: TRBV28; CDR3: CASITSFQPQHF; DNA: TGTGCCAGCATTACGAGTTTTCAGCCCCAGCATTTT
D: TRBD1; J: TRBJ1-5; size: once; V: TRBV19; CDR3: CASSRDRVYSNQPQHF; DNA: TGTGCCAGTAGTAGGGACAGAGTTTATAGCAATCAGCCCCAGCATTTT
D: .; J: TRBJ2-7; size: .; V: TRBV28; CDR3: CASPGRTLTSGEQYF; DNA: TGTGCCAGCCCGGGTCGTACCCTTACGTCGGGCGAGCAGTACTTC
D: TRBD1; J: TRBJ1-4; size: once; V: TRBV6-5; CDR3: CASSYWTGEKLFF; DNA: TGTGCCAGCAGCTACTGGACAGGTGAAAAACTGTTTTTT
D: .; J: TRBJ2-1; size: .; V: TRBV28; CDR3: CASSLDRESYNEQFF; DNA: TGTGCCAGCAGTTTGGATCGGGAAAGCTACAATGAGCAGTTCTTC
D: TRBD2; J: TRBJ2-2; size: .; V: TRBV27; CDR3: CASRQRESNTGELFF; DNA: TGTGCCAGCAGACAGCGGGAATCGAACACCGGGGAGCTGTTTTTT
D: .; J: TRBJ2-5; size: medium-sized; V: TRBV16; CDR3: CASSQTTGQETQYF; DNA: TGTGCCAGCAGCCAAACGACAGGCCAAGAGACCCAGTACTTC
D: .; J: TRBJ1-5; size: .; V: TRBV19; CDR3: CASNDYGNQPQHF; DNA: TGTGCCAGTAACGACTATGGCAATCAGCCCCAGCATTTT
D: TRBD2; J: TRBJ2-1; size: .; V: TRBV5-1; CDR3: CASRVSGATYNEQFF; DNA: TGCGCCAGCAGAGTTAGCGGGGCTACCTACAATGAGCAGTTCTTC
D: .; J: TRBJ1-3; size: .; V: TRBV6-5; CDR3: CASRTQGGTIYF; DNA: TGTGCCAGCAGAACACAGGGTGGAACCATATATTTT
D: TRBD1; J: TRBJ2-3; size: .; V: TRBV28; CDR3: CASSWDRVGDTQYF; DNA: TGTGCCAGCAGTTGGGACAGGGTGGGAGATACGCAGTATTTT
D: .; J: TRBJ2-7; size: .; V: TRBV27; CDR3: CASSLSAGNEQYF; DNA: TGTGCCAGCAGTTTATCAGCAGGGAACGAGCAGTACTTC